Listed here is a single T cell receptor (beta chain). Its antigen is as yet unknown. The data originate from a study of cytomegalovirus exposure and HLA in healthy donors. TCRdb keeps only in-frame clones here, not all; method: immunoSEQ multiplex PCR. Of 130,000 to 150,000 clones detected, around 89% appear once; the ten largest clones hold less than 7%. Findings and limits, study-wide: Overall, approximately 150 TCR beta chains were annotated as cytomegalovirus-associated. The authors confirmed in vitro that a few CMV-associated chains were specific for CMV antigens.

The CDR3 spans 13 residues. V shed 4 bases, J shed 3 bases, and the junction held 2 bases outside the gene matches. Germline lookup yields CDR1 SGHVS and CDR2 FNYEAQ. The source material was PBMCs. The rearrangement uses TRBV7-6 and TRBJ2-7; 8 bases agree with TRBD2. The TCR comes from a woman in her 30s in good health and CMV-seropositive. CDR3 amino acids: CASSYGTSYEQYF. For the CDR3, the DNA is TGTGCCAGCAGCTACGGGACTAGCTACGAGCAGTACTTC.